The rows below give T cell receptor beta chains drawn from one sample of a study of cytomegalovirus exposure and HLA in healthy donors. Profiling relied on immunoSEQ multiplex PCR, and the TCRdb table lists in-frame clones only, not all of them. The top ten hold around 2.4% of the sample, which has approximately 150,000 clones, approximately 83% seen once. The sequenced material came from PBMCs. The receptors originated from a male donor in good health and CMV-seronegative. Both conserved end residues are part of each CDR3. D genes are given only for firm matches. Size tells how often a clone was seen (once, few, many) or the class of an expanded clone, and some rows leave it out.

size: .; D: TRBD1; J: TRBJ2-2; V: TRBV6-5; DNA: TGTGCCAGCAGTCTATCAGGGGGCGTAACCGGGGAGCTGTTTTTT; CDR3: CASSLSGGVTGELFF
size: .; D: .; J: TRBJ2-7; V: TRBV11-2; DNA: TGTGCCAGCAGCTCACAGATCGAGCAGTACTTC; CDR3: CASSSQIEQYF
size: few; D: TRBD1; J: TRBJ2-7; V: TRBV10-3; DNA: TGTGCCATCAGTAACCGACAGGGAAGTAACGAGCAGTACTTC; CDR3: CAISNRQGSNEQYF
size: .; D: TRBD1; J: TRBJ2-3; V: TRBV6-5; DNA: TGTGCCAGCAGTTACGGGACAGGGCCAGATACGCAGTATTTT; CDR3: CASSYGTGPDTQYF
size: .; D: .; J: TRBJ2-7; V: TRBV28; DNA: TGTGCCAGCAGTTTACCGTACAGACACTCCTACGAGCAGTACTTC; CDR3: CASSLPYRHSYEQYF
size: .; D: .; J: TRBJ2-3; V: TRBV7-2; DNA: TGTGCCAGCAGCCCGACTAGGGAAGATACGCAGTATTTT; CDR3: CASSPTREDTQYF
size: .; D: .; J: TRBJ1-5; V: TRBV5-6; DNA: TGTGCCAGCAGCTTGGGGCAGGGCAGTCAGCCCCAGCATTTT; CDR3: CASSLGQGSQPQHF
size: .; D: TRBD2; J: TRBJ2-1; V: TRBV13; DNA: TGTGCCAGCAGCTCAGGGGCGGGAGGAGGGACTGCAGAGCAGTTCTTC; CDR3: CASSSGAGGGTAEQFF
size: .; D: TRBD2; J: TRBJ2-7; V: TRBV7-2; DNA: TGTGCCAGCAGCGCCCCGGGACTAGCGGGAGAAGAGCAGTACTTC; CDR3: CASSAPGLAGEEQYF
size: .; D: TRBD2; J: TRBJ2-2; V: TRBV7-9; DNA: TGTGCCAGCAGCTTTGCGGGAGGGCTCATGACCGGGGAGCTGTTTTTT; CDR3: CASSFAGGLMTGELFF
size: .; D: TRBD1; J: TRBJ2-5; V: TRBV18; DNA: TGTGCCAGCTCACCAACGGACAGGACCCAAGAGACCCAGTACTTC; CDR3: CASSPTDRTQETQYF
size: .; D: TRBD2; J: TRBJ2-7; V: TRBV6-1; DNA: TGTGCCAGCGCCGAGGGCGCGGGGGACTACGAGCAGTACTTC; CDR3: CASAEGAGDYEQYF
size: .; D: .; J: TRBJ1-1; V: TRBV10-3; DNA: TGTGCCATCAGTGAGAGGGGGATCGCGACGGCAGGGGTGAACACTGAAGCTTTCTTT; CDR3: CAISERGIATAGVNTEAFF
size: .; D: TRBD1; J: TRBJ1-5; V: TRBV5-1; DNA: TGCGCCAGCAGCGCCGGGGACAGTAGCAATCAGCCCCAGCATTTT; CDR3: CASSAGDSSNQPQHF
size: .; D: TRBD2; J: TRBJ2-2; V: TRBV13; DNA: TGTGCCAGCAGCCGTTGGACTAGCGGGAGTATAGGCGGGGAGCTGTTTTTT; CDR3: CASSRWTSGSIGGELFF
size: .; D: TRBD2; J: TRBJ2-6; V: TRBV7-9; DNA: TGTGCCAGCAACGAGCGGGAGGAATCTGGGGCCAACGTCCTGACTTTC; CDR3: CASNEREESGANVLTF
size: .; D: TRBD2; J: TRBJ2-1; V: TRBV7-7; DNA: TGTGCCAGCAGCTCAGGGCTAGCGGTAGAGAATGAGCAGTTCTTC; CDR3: CASSSGLAVENEQFF
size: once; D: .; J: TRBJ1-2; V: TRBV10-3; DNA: TGTGCCATCGACGACAGGAATTCTAACTATGGCTACACCTTC; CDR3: CAIDDRNSNYGYTF
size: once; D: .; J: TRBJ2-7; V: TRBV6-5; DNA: TGTGCCAGCAGTTACAGGGGATCCTACGAGCAGTACTTC; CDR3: CASSYRGSYEQYF
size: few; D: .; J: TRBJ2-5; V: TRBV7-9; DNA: TGTGCCAGCAGCTCCATCATAGCGGCCCAAGAGACCCAGTACTTC; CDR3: CASSSIIAAQETQYF
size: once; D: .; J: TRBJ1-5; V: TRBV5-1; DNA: TGCGCCAGCAGCTTTCAGGGTGACGGTCAGCCCCAGCATTTT; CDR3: CASSFQGDGQPQHF
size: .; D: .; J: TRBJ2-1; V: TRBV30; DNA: TGTGCCTGGAGTGTAACGGCGGGGAATGAGCAGTTCTTC; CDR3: CAWSVTAGNEQFF
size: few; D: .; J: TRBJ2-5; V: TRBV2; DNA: TGTGCCGGGCGGACAGATCAAGAGACCCAGTACTTC; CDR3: CAGRTDQETQYF
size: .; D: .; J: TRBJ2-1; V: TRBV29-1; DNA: TGCAGCGTTGTGGCTCCAAACAATGAGCAGTTCTTC; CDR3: CSVVAPNNEQFF
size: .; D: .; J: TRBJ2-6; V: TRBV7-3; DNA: TGTGCCAGCAGCCCTTGGGCCACCCCGTTCTCTGGGGCCAACGTCCTGACTTTC; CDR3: CASSPWATPFSGANVLTF
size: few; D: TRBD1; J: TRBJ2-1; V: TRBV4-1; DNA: TGCGCCAGCAGCCTACCGGGCAGGGGGATGGGTGAGCAGTTCTTC; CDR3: CASSLPGRGMGEQFF
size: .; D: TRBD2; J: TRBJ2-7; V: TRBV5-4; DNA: TGTGCCAGCAGCTCCAGACTAGCGGGAGGGTACGAGCAGTACTTC; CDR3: CASSSRLAGGYEQYF
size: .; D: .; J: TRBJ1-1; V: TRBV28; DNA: TGTGCCAGCAGTTCCTCGGGGGTAACTGAAGCTTTCTTT; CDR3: CASSSSGVTEAFF
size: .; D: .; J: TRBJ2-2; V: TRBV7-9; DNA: TGTGCCAGCACCGGAGGCCGGGGGATTGGGGACACCGGGGAGCTGTTTTTT; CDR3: CASTGGRGIGDTGELFF
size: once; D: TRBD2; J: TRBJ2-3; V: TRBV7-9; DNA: TGTGCCAGCAGCTTAGCGGGAGCGGGAGGGCAAGATACGCAGTATTTT; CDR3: CASSLAGAGGQDTQYF
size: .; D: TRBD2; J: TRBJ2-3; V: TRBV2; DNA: TGTGCCAGCACCCTAGCGGGAGGGCCGTTACGGGATACGCAGTATTTT; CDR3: CASTLAGGPLRDTQYF
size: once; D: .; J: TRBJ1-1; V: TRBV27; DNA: TGTGCCAGCAGTTTATCGCGGAACACTGAAGCTTTCTTT; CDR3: CASSLSRNTEAFF
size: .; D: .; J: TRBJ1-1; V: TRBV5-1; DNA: TGCGCCAGCAGCTTGCAGGGTAACACTGAAGCTTTCTTT; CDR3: CASSLQGNTEAFF
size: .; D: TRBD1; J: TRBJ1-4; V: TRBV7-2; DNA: TGTGCCAGCAGCAAGGGGGGGACAGGGGGCAATGAAAAACTGTTTTTT; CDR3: CASSKGGTGGNEKLFF
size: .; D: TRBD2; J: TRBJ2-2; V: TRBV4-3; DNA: TGCGCCAGCAGTCGGACTAGCGGTAACACCGGGGAGCTGTTTTTT; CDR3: CASSRTSGNTGELFF
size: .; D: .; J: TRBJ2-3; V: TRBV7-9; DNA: TGTGCCAGCAACCTACGGGATTTTCACCTTATCACAGATACGCAGTATTTT; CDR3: CASNLRDFHLITDTQYF
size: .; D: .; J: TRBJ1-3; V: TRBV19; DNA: TGTGCCAGTAGTCCCGACGGGTGGCGGAACACCATATATTTT; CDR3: CASSPDGWRNTIYF
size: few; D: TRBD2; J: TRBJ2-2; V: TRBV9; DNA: TGTGCCAGCAGCTCCCCCTTAAGAGGGACTACTGACACCGGGGAGCTGTTTTTT; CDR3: CASSSPLRGTTDTGELFF
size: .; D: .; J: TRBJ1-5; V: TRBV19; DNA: TGTGCCAGTAGTATCAGGACTAGGGGCAATCAGCCCCAGCATTTT; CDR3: CASSIRTRGNQPQHF
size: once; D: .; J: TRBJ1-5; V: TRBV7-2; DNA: TGTGCCAGCGGGTGGACAGACACCAATCAGCCCCAGCATTTT; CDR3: CASGWTDTNQPQHF
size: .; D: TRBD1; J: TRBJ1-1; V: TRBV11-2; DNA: TGTGCCAGCAGCTTAGTGTGGGGACAGCAGACTGAAGCTTTCTTT; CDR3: CASSLVWGQQTEAFF
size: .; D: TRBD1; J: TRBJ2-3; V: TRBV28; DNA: TGTGCCAGCAGTCGGGACAGGTCCACAGATACGCAGTATTTT; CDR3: CASSRDRSTDTQYF
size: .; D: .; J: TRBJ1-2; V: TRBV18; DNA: TGTGCCAGCTCCCCTGACAGCGTCTTCGGCTATGGCTACACCTTC; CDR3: CASSPDSVFGYGYTF
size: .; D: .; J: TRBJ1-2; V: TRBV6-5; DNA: TGTGCCAGCAGTTACTCGATTCAGGGGACTAACTATGGCTACACCTTC; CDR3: CASSYSIQGTNYGYTF
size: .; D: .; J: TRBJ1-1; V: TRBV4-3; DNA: TGCGCCAGCAGTCCGCGGGAGGTCACTGAAGCTTTCTTT; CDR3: CASSPREVTEAFF
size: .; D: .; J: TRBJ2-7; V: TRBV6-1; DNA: TGTGCCAGCAGTGACTACTACGAGCAGTACTTC; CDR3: CASSDYYEQYF
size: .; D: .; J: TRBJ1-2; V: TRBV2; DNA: TGTGCCAGCAGGACCCTGGGGAGGGATGGCTACACCTTC; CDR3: CASRTLGRDGYTF
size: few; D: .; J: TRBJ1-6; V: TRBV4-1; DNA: TGCGCCAGCAGCCTGGGGCCGGGACAAACGGCCCTCCACTTT; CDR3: CASSLGPGQTALHF
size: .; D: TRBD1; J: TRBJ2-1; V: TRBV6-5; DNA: TGTGCCAGCAGCCCAGCGAGGACAGGGGTCCATGAGCAGTTCTTC; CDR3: CASSPARTGVHEQFF
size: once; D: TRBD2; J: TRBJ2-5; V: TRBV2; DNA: TGTGCCACCGGTTTAGCGGGAGGGCCTCAAGAGACCCAGTACTTC; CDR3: CATGLAGGPQETQYF
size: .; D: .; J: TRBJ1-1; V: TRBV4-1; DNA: TGCGCCAGCAGCCAAGATATAATAGCGCCTGTCGAAGCTTTCTTT; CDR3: CASSQDIIAPVEAFF
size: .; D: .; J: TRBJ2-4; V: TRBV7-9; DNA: TGTGCCAGCAGCTTGCCCAGGGACATTCAGTACTTC; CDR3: CASSLPRDIQYF
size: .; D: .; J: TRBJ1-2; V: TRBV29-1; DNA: TGCAGCGTTGTAACGGGAAATTCTAACTATGGCTACACCTTC; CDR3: CSVVTGNSNYGYTF
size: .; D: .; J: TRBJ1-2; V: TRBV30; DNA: TGTGCCTCCAGGCGAGACCATCGGTATGGCTACACCTTC; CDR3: CASRRDHRYGYTF
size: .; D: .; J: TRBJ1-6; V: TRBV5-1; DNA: TGCGCCAGCAGCTTGGTGCCAGGGGCGGATTCACCCCTCCACTTT; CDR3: CASSLVPGADSPLHF
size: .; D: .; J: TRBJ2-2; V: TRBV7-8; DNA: TGTGCCAGCAGCTTAAAGTACAAGAACACCGGGGAGCTGTTTTTT; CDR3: CASSLKYKNTGELFF
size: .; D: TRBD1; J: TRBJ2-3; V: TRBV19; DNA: TGTGCCAGTAGTATTCTGGTAAAGGGGGCTACCGATACGCAGTATTTT; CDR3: CASSILVKGATDTQYF
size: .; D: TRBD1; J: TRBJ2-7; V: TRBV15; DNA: TGTGCCACCAGCGGAACGGGACAGCTCTACGAGCAGTACTTC; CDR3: CATSGTGQLYEQYF
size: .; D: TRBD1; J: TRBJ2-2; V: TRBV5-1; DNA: TGCGCCAGCAGCCTGAAAATTGGGACAGCCGGGGAGCTGTTTTTT; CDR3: CASSLKIGTAGELFF
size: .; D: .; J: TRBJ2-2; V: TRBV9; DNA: TGTGCCAGCAGCGTGGGAGGCGCCGGGGAGCTGTTTTTT; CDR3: CASSVGGAGELFF